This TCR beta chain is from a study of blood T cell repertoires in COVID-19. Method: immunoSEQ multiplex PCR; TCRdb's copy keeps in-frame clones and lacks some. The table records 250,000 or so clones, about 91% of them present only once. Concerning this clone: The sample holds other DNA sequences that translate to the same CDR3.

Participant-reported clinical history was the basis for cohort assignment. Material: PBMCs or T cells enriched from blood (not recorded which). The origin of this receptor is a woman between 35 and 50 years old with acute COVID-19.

CDR3 sequence: CASSVGTSGNNEQFF. The CDR3 bases are TGTGCCAGCAGCGTGGGGACTAGCGGGAACAATGAGCAGTTCTTC. This chain uses TRBV9 with TRBJ2-1; 13 bases line up with TRBD2. Looked up from germline, CDR1 is SGDLS and CDR2 is YYNGEE. V shed 2 bases and J 5 bases; nucleotides not matched to a gene: 1. CDR3 length: 15 residues.